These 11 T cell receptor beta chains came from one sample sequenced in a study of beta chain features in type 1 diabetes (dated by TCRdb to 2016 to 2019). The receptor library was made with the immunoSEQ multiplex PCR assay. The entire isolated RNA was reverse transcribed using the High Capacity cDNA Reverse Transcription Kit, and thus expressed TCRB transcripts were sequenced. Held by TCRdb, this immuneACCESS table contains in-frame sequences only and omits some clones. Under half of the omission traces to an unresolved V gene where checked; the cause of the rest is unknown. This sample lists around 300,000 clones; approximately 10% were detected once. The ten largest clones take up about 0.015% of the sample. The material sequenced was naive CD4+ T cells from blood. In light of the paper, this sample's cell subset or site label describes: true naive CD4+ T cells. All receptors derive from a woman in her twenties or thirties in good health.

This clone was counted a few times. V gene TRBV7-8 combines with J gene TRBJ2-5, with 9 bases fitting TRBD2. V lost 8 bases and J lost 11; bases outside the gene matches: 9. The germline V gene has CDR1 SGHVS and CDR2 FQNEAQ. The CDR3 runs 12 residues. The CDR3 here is CASSSGGTEQYF. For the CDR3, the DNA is TGTGCCAGCTCAAGCGGGGGGACTGAGCAGTACTTC.

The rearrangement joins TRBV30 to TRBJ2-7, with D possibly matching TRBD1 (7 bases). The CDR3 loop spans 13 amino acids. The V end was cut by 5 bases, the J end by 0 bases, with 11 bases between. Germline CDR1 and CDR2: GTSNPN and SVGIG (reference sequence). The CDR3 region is CAWGGTVSYEQYF. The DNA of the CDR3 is TGTGCCTGGGGGGGGACAGTCTCCTACGAGCAGTACTTC. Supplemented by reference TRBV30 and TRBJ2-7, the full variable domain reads SQTIHQWPATLVQPVGSPLSLECTVEGTSNPNLYWYRQAAGRGLQLLFYSVGIGQISSEVPQNLSASRPQDRQFILSSKKLLLSDSGFYLCAWGGTVSYEQYFGPGTRLTVT.

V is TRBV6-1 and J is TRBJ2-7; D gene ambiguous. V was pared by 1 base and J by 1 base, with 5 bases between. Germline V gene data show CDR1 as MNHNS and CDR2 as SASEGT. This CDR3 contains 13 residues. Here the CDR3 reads CASSEVSSYEQYF. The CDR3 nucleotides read TGTGCCAGCAGTGAAGTTTCGTCCTACGAGCAGTACTTC.

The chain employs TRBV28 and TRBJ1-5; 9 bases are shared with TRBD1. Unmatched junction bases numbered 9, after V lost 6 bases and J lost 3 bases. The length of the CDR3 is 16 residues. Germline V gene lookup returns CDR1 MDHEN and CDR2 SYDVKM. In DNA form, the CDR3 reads TGTGCCAGCAGGCCCACGACAGGGGGAATCAATCAGCCCCAGCATTTT. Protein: CASRPTTGGINQPQHF. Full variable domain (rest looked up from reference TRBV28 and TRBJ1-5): DVKVTQSSRYLVKRTGEKVFLECVQDMDHENMFWYRQDPGLGLRLIYFSYDVKMKEKGDIPEGYSVSREKKERFSLILESASTNQTSMYLCASRPTTGGINQPQHFGDGTRLSIL.

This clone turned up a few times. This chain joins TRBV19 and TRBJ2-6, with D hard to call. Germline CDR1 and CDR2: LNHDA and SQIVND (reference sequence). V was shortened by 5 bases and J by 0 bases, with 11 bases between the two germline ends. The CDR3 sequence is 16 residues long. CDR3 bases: TGTGCCAGTAGTTACAGACGCCTCTCTGGGGCCAACGTCCTGACTTTC. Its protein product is CASSYRRLSGANVLTF.

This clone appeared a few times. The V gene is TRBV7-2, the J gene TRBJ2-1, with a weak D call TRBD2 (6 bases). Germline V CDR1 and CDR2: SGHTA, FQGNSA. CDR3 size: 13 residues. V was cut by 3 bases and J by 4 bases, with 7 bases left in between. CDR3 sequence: CASSFGTYNEQFF. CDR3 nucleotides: TGTGCCAGCAGCTTCGGGACTTACAATGAGCAGTTCTTC.

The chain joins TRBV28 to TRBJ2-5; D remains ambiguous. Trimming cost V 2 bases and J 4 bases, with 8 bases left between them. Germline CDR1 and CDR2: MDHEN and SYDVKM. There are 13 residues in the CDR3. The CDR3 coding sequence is TGTGCCAGCAGTTTAACTTGGGCAGAGACCCAGTACTTC. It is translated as CASSLTWAETQYF.

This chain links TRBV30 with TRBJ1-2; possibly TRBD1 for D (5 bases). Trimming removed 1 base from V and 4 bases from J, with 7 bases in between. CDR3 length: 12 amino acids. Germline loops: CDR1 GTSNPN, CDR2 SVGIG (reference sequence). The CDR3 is CAWSEGFYGYTF. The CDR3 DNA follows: TGTGCCTGGAGTGAGGGGTTCTATGGCTACACCTTC.

CDR3 nucleotide sequence: TGTGCCAGCAACGTAAACCTGAGCCCCGAAGAAAAACTGTTTTTT. This gives the protein CASNVNLSPEEKLFF. The chain recombines TRBV4-2 with TRBJ1-4; no clear D. The V end was cut by 7 bases, the J end by 8 bases, with 20 bases between. Germline-derived CDR1 and CDR2 are LGHNA and YNFKEQ. This CDR3 has 15 residues.

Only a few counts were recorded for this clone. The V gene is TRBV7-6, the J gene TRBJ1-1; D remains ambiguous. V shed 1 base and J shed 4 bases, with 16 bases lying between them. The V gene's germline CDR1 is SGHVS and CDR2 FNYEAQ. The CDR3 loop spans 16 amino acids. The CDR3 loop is CASSLVEGRGGTEAFF. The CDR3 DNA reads TGTGCCAGCAGCTTAGTCGAGGGTCGCGGAGGCACTGAAGCTTTCTTT.

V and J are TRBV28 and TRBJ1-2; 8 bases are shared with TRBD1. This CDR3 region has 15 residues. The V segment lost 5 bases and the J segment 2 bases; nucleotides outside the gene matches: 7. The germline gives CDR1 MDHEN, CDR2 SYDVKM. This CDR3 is CASSPGQGGNYGYTF. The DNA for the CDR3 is TGTGCCAGCAGTCCAGGACAGGGTGGAAACTATGGCTACACCTTC.